This T cell receptor (beta chain) was obtained from a study of early T cells in non-severe SARS-CoV-2 infection. Study as a whole: Bulk RNA taken from unsorted whole blood was sequenced, leaving chains unpaired. Overall study results and limits: VDJdb-based matching was biased toward anti-spike CD8 responses and missed private and CD4 specificities.

Unique molecular identifiers were attached to individual cDNA molecules. One entry per CDR3 protein, called by TCRdb with MiXCR from the 5' RACE reads. The sample records around 80,000 distinct CDR3 sequences, over 10% being singletons. This clonotype has more than one count but fewer than ten. What it binds is unknown. Germline V CDR1 and CDR2: MDHEN, SYDVKM. The CDR3 length is 15 residues. The ends were cut back, 1 base at V and 0 bases at J, with 8 bases in the middle. The clonotype was recovered from an adult who was a healthcare worker with PCR-confirmed SARS-CoV-2 infection or an uninfected control (not recorded which). The specimen sequenced was whole blood. The V gene is TRBV28, the J gene TRBJ2-3; D unclear. DNA of the CDR3: TGTGCCAGCAGTTTATCGGCTAGAAGCACAGATACGCAGTATTTT. This translates into CASSLSARSTDTQYF.